The 32 T cell receptor beta chains in this list originate from one sample, sequenced in a study of T cell responses to AZD1222 COVID-19 vaccine. Produced via immunoSEQ multiplex PCR; TCRdb's table is partial and in-frame only. Among about 130,000 clones listed, 75% to 90% were seen once. Sequencing was performed on peripheral blood, taken 28 days after the second AZD1222 dose. The source of these receptors is an adult who received the AZD1222 COVID-19 vaccine.

This chain connects TRBV30 to TRBJ1-1; D ambiguous. The CDR3 is made up of 11 amino acids. Germline V gene lookup returns CDR1 GTSNPN and CDR2 SVGIG (reference sequence). Between the trimmed V and J ends, which lost 1 base and 7 bases, there was a span of 7 bases. This CDR3 reads CAWSGQNEAFF. DNA for the CDR3: TGTGCCTGGAGTGGGCAGAATGAAGCTTTCTTT.

The rearrangement uses TRBV7-8 and TRBJ2-5, with 10 bases identical to TRBD2. The CDR3 length is 13 residues. Germline values: CDR1 SGHVS, CDR2 FQNEAQ. V gave up 9 bases and J gave up 5 bases; unmatched junction bases: 6. The CDR3 nucleotides are TGTGCCAGTAGCGGGGGGCAGATGGAGACCCAGTACTTC. Its protein product is CASSGGQMETQYF. The entire variable domain, with the rest obtained from reference TRBV7-8 and TRBJ2-5, is as follows: GAGVSQSPRYKVAKRGQDVALRCDPISGHVSLFWYQQALGQGPEFLTYFQNEAQLDKSGLPSDRFFAERPEGSVSTLKIQRTQQEDSAVYLCASSGGQMETQYFGPGTRLLVL.

The rearrangement uses TRBV6-1 and TRBJ2-6, with a tentative D call TRBD2 (6 bases). The CDR3 is 16 residues long. Germline values: CDR1 MNHNS, CDR2 SASEGT. V lost 4 bases to trimming and J lost 2 bases, with 12 bases between them. Here the CDR3 reads CASSGMGGAGANVLTF. The CDR3 DNA reads TGTGCCAGCAGTGGTATGGGGGGTGCTGGGGCCAACGTCCTGACTTTC.

This chain joins TRBV11-2 and TRBJ2-2; 8 bases fit TRBD1. The germline CDR1 and CDR2 sequences are SGHAT and FQNNGV. With V trimmed by 6 bases and J by 3 bases, 3 bases remained unmatched. There are 14 residues in the CDR3. In nucleotides, the CDR3 is TGTGCCAGCAGAAAGACAGGGGACACCGGGGAGCTGTTTTTT. Protein sequence: CASRKTGDTGELFF.

The V call is TRBV6-5, the J call TRBJ2-4, with 7 bases lining up with TRBD1. The ends lost 7 bases at V and 0 bases at J; junction bases unmatched: 6. The CDR3 is made up of 15 amino acids. Germline CDR1 reads MNHEY; CDR2 reads SVGAGI. Here the CDR3 DNA reads TGTGCCAGCACTCTGACAGGGTTAGCCAAAAACATTCAGTACTTC. Protein: CASTLTGLAKNIQYF.

This chain links TRBV19 with TRBJ2-7; the D gene is possibly TRBD2 (5 bases). CDR3 length: 15 amino acids. Germline CDR1 LNHDA, CDR2 SQIVND (reference sequence). Trimming pared 3 bases from V and 3 bases from J, leaving 15 bases between. The CDR3 region is CASSIEGRKNYEQYF. Here the CDR3 DNA reads TGTGCCAGTAGTATTGAGGGCAGAAAGAACTACGAGCAGTACTTC.

The chain uses TRBV5-4 and TRBJ1-2; maybe TRBD1 (6 bases). CDR3 size: 14 residues. V lost 4 bases, J lost 2 bases, and 12 bases lay in between. Germline V gene data show CDR1 as SGHNT and CDR2 as YYREEE (reference sequence). The CDR3: CASSANTGNYGYTF. The CDR3 coding sequence is TGTGCCAGCAGCGCCAACACAGGGAACTATGGCTACACCTTC.

J is TRBJ1-2 and V is TRBV7-2; D perhaps matches TRBD1 (5 bases). The CDR3 spans 16 residues. Per the germline V gene, CDR1 is SGHTA and CDR2 is FQGNSA. Trimming took 5 bases from V and 4 from J, leaving 20 bases between them. Written as DNA, the CDR3 is TGTGCCAGCAGCCCGGGGGGTGTCAGGTCCGTCTATGGCTACACCTTC. Translation gives CASSPGGVRSVYGYTF.

The chain couples TRBV6-1 to TRBJ1-3; 7 nucleotides agree with TRBD1. Germline trimming cut 5 bases from V and 4 bases from J; bases unmatched to any gene: 5. This CDR3 contains 14 residues. Germline CDR1 MNHNS, CDR2 SASEGT. CDR3 DNA sequence: TGTGCCAGCAGTCCACGACAGGGCGGAAACACCATATATTTT. It codes for CASSPRQGGNTIYF.

The J gene is TRBJ2-3, the V gene TRBV11-2; TRBD2 might be the D (6 bases). Deletions cut 5 bases from V and 6 bases from J, with 18 bases between. This CDR3 contains 15 residues. Germline CDR1 SGHAT, CDR2 FQNNGV. The CDR3 region is CASSPVGRSQDTQYF. CDR3 bases: TGTGCCAGCAGCCCGGTGGGGAGGTCTCAGGATACGCAGTATTTT.

J is TRBJ2-7 and V is TRBV21-1. TRBV21-1 is given as a pseudogene. The CDR3 length is 19 residues. In DNA, the CDR3 is TGTGCCAGCAGCAAACTTGCGGACGGCCACATGTCGTTAAGCTACGAGCAGTACTTC. Translated, it gives CASSKLADGHMSLSYEQYF.

This sequence joins TRBV6-5 and TRBJ2-2; 7 bases match TRBD1. The CDR3 length is 15 residues. V trimming: 6 bases; J trimming: 4 bases; junction bases outside the gene matches: 8. CDR1 is MNHEY and CDR2 is SVGAGI in the germline V gene. The CDR3 bases are TGTGCCAGCAGCCCCGCGACAGGGCCCACCGGGGAGCTGTTTTTT. As protein: CASSPATGPTGELFF.

The rearrangement uses TRBV7-7 and TRBJ2-5, with D maybe TRBD1 (6 bases). The CDR3 length is 15 residues. V dropped 1 base and J dropped 4 bases, with 13 bases sitting between them. The germline V gene has CDR1 SSHAT and CDR2 FNYEAQ (reference sequence). The CDR3 DNA sequence: TGTGCCAGCAGCTTAGGTTTCGCAGGGGTAGAGACCCAGTACTTC. This translates into CASSLGFAGVETQYF.

A single count supports this clone. V usage is TRBV18 and J usage is TRBJ1-2; 9 positions agree with TRBD1. Trimming cost V 1 base and J 6 bases; bases outside gene matches: 12. CDR3 length: 17 residues. In germline, CDR1 is KGHSH, CDR2 LQKENI. The CDR3 DNA reads TGTGCCAGCTCACCACTTGTGCTAAGGGACAGGGATGATGGCTACACCTTC. The encoded protein is CASSPLVLRDRDDGYTF.

J is TRBJ2-5 and V is TRBV15, with a possible D match to TRBD1 (6 bases). The CDR3 contains 14 residues. Germline CDR1 and CDR2: LNHNV and YYDKDF (reference sequence). V dropped 4 bases and J dropped 1 base, with 10 bases sitting between them. In DNA form, the CDR3 reads TGTGCCACCAGCATGAGGACAGTCCAAGAGACCCAGTACTTC. Protein sequence: CATSMRTVQETQYF.

The V gene is TRBV19, the J gene TRBJ1-2; unclear D gene. Germline assignment: CDR1 LNHDA and CDR2 SQIVND (reference sequence). The CDR3 is made up of 14 amino acids. Trimming left V 6 bases short and J 5 bases short, with 16 bases between. The CDR3 region has the DNA TGTGCCAGTAGAAGCCAACGGACCCATTATGGCTACACCTTC. As protein: CASRSQRTHYGYTF.

The rearrangement joins TRBV6-2 or TRBV6-3 to TRBJ2-7, with D tentatively TRBD1 (5 bases). The CDR3 is 15 residues long. Trimming left V 5 bases short and J 1 base short, with 15 bases between. Germline lookup yields CDR1 MNHEY and CDR2 SVGEGT. DNA of the CDR3: TGTGCCAGCAGTGCACCCCAGGGCTCATCCTACGAGCAGTACTTC. Its protein product is CASSAPQGSSYEQYF.

This chain uses TRBV27 with TRBJ2-5, with a weak D call TRBD2 (5 bases). Germline V gene data show CDR1 as MNHEY and CDR2 as SMNVEV (reference sequence). The CDR3 contains 13 residues. Trimming removed 5 bases from V and 7 bases from J, with 14 bases in between. CDR3 DNA sequence: TGTGCCAGCAGTCCCCGGAGGTTGGGGACCCAGTACTTC. Its translation is CASSPRRLGTQYF.

The CDR3 spells CASSLGAGARGETQYF. CDR3 nucleotide sequence: TGTGCCAGCAGCTTGGGGGCGGGGGCGCGAGGAGAGACCCAGTACTTC. This chain links TRBV5-4 with TRBJ2-5, with D perhaps TRBD2 (7 bases). From germline, CDR1 is SGHNT and CDR2 YYREEE (reference sequence). The V and J ends lost 0 bases and 4 bases respectively, with 16 bases between them. CDR3 size: 16 residues.

V gene TRBV6-2 or TRBV6-3 combines with J gene TRBJ2-7, with a possible D match to TRBD2 (5 bases). The germline V gene has CDR1 MNHEY and CDR2 SVGEGT. The ends were cut back, 0 bases at V and 3 bases at J, with 9 bases in the middle. The length of the CDR3 is 14 residues. This CDR3 reads CASSYSDGVYEQYF. The CDR3 DNA is TGTGCCAGCAGTTACTCGGACGGGGTCTACGAGCAGTACTTC.

The count of this clone is one. The chain has TRBV7-9 and TRBJ1-6, with a possible D match to TRBD1 (5 bases). Germline-derived CDR1 and CDR2 are SEHNR and FQNEAQ (reference sequence). Trimming took off 5 bases at V and 6 bases at J, with 23 bases between the two ends. This CDR3 comprises 18 residues. The DNA of the CDR3 is TGTGCCAGCAGCCTTACTAGCGGTACAGGAGCTGGTAATTCACCCCTCCACTTT. Amino acids: CASSLTSGTGAGNSPLHF.

The chain has TRBV6-5 and TRBJ1-5; D call uncertain. CDR1 MNHEY and CDR2 SVGAGI come from the germline V gene. V was cut by 5 bases and J by 0 bases, with 8 bases left in between. This CDR3 contains 14 residues. The CDR3 region is CASSPGDSNQPQHF. CDR3 sequence (DNA): TGTGCCAGCAGTCCAGGTGATAGCAATCAGCCCCAGCATTTT.

This rearrangement joins TRBV6-5 to TRBJ2-7; D assignment may be TRBD1 or TRBD2 (5 bases each). The V end lost 2 bases, the J end lost 4 bases, and 12 bases lay between the germline ends. Germline V lookup: CDR1 MNHEY, CDR2 SVGAGI. CDR3 length: 14 residues. The CDR3 sequence: CASSYGRDLYEQYF. The CDR3 DNA is TGTGCCAGCAGTTACGGCCGGGACCTATACGAGCAGTACTTC.

The rearrangement links TRBV30 to TRBJ1-4, with D unresolved. V lost 2 bases to trimming and J lost 5 bases, with 15 bases between them. This CDR3 has 15 residues. Germline lookup yields CDR1 GTSNPN and CDR2 SVGIG (reference sequence). This CDR3 reads CAWSWWKGSNEKLFF. DNA for the CDR3: TGTGCCTGGAGTTGGTGGAAGGGCTCAAATGAAAAACTGTTTTTT.

The chain joins TRBV7-2 to TRBJ1-5, with D tentatively TRBD1 (5 bases). Looked up from germline, CDR1 is SGHTA and CDR2 is FQGNSA. The CDR3 runs to 15 residues. The germline V and J ends were trimmed by 1 base and 1 base, with 8 bases remaining between them. The DNA for the CDR3 is TGTGCCAGCAGCTTAGGACAGATCAGCAATCAGCCCCAGCATTTT. It specifies CASSLGQISNQPQHF.

The chain combines TRBV7-2 with TRBJ2-7, with TRBD1 as a possible D gene (5 bases). The V end was cut by 2 bases, the J end by 0 bases, with 11 bases between. CDR1 and CDR2 from the germline V gene are SGHTA and FQGNSA. The CDR3 has 15 amino acids. The CDR3 sequence: CASSLTRDSSYEQYF. The CDR3 bases are TGTGCCAGCAGCTTAACCCGAGACAGCTCCTACGAGCAGTACTTC.

The genes are TRBV10-3 and TRBJ1-3; a possible D gene is TRBD1 (6 bases). Trimming cost V 11 bases and J 4 bases, with 18 bases left between them. The CDR3 length is 14 residues. Germline CDR1 ENHRY, CDR2 SYGVKD. The CDR3 sequence is CAYQAGARGNTIYF. The CDR3 DNA follows: TGTGCCTACCAAGCGGGGGCTAGAGGAAACACCATATATTTT.

A word on this clone: The junction does not match germline at one end; this may be a read error. V usage is TRBV5-1 and J usage is TRBJ1-2; unclear D gene. Germline CDR1 and CDR2: SGHRS and YFSETQ. CDR3 length equals 12 residues. CDR3 in DNA: TGCGCCAGCAGCTTGACCCAGATTGACATCGCCTTC. Its translation is CASSLTQIDIAF.

The chain recombines TRBV2 with TRBJ2-2, with TRBD2 matching over 8 bases. The CDR3 runs 14 residues. The ends lost 4 bases at V and 6 bases at J; junction bases unmatched: 4. Looked up from germline, CDR1 is SNHLY and CDR2 is FYNNEI. DNA for the CDR3: TGTGCCAGCAGTGTTGCGGGGGGCCCCGGGGAGCTGTTTTTT. Amino acids: CASSVAGGPGELFF. Drawing the rest from reference TRBV2 and TRBJ2-2, the complete variable domain is EPEVTQTPSHQVTQMGQEVILRCVPISNHLYFYWYRQILGQKVEFLVSFYNNEISEKSEIFDDQFSVERPDGSNFTLKIRSTKLEDSAMYFCASSVAGGPGELFFGEGSRLTVL.

This chain joins TRBV4-1 and TRBJ1-1; D not resolved. V lost 7 bases, J lost 5 bases, and 17 bases lay in between. Looked up from germline, CDR1 is MGHRA and CDR2 is YSYEKL. The CDR3 totals 14 residues. CDR3 sequence reads: CASTTDRSGTEAFF. DNA for the CDR3: TGCGCCAGCACTACGGACCGGTCGGGTACTGAAGCTTTCTTT.

The chain recombines TRBV5-1 with TRBJ2-2; 10 positions match TRBD1. Germline values: CDR1 SGHRS, CDR2 YFSETQ. This CDR3 is built from 14 residues. V was pared by 3 bases and J by 7 bases, with 3 bases of the junction left unmatched. CDR3 amino acids: CASSWGQGHGELFF. In DNA form, the CDR3 reads TGCGCCAGCAGCTGGGGACAGGGGCACGGGGAGCTGTTTTTT.

The V gene is TRBV28, the J gene TRBJ1-5; no firm D call. Germline V gene data show CDR1 as MDHEN and CDR2 as SYDVKM. V dropped 1 base and J dropped 7 bases, with 5 bases sitting between them. The CDR3 runs to 12 residues. The DNA for the CDR3 is TGTGCCAGCAGTTTATCTTCGCAGCCCCAGCATTTT. Translating it yields CASSLSSQPQHF.